This T cell receptor beta chain appears in the sequencing data of a study of shared clonotypes between healthy human individuals. Concerning this clone: Its antigen is not identified. A junction boundary mismatches the germline segment, possibly from a read error.

Study results and caveats: A limitation of the genetic and exposure-history diversity represented arose from few donors. Clonotype sharing levels among donors were expected to vary with sequencing depth.

The authors' processing: Junction-only sequences without quality scores were provided by ImmunoSEQ, so filtering was different. The protocol was immunoSEQ multiplex PCR, while the TCRdb copy is restricted to in-frame clones and leaves out a portion. The V and J calls and clone size come from that table; D and trimming were worked out from the DNA. The data contain millions of clones, 95% of them singletons. The germline CDR1 and CDR2 sequences are SEHNR and FQNEAQ (reference sequence). This CDR3 spans 15 amino acids. The V call is TRBV7-9, the J call TRBJ1-1; no definite D call. The sequence was collected from a man between 18 and 29 years old in good health. Source material: naive CD4+ T cells sorted from blood. Subset noted: CD45RA+ positively selected. The CDR3: CASSLAQVLNTEAFF. DNA of the CDR3: TGTGCCAGCAGCCTAGCCCAGGTCCTGAACACTGAAGCTTTCTTT.